This T cell receptor (beta chain) was captured in a study of cytomegalovirus exposure and HLA in healthy donors. This clone was detected only once. The PCR contained 60 Vbeta and 13 Jbeta primers. Measured with immunoSEQ multiplex PCR; TCRdb has only the in-frame clones, and not every one. The sample includes some 60,000 clones, approximately 75% of them seen just once. Sequencing used PBMCs. This clonotype was obtained from a woman under 40 in good health and CMV-seronegative.

The DNA of the CDR3 is TGTGCCAGCAGTGAAGAAGCAGGCGCCTCTGGAAACACCATATATTTT. Amino acids: CASSEEAGASGNTIYF. This chain links TRBV6-1 with TRBJ1-3; D uncertain. The CDR3 extends over 16 amino acids. Germline-derived CDR1 and CDR2 are MNHNS and SASEGT. V lost 1 base, J lost 0 bases, and 10 bases lay in between.